This T cell receptor (beta chain) was found in a study of T cells in Graves' hyperthyroidism and ophthalmopathy. Germline V gene lookup returns CDR1 KGHSH and CDR2 LQKENI. V was cut by 5 bases and J by 2 bases, with 13 bases left in between. This CDR3 spans 15 amino acids. This clonotype was picked up a small number of times. What it recognizes is unknown. Study findings and constraints: Most thyroid clonotypes with frequency above 0.001 were detected in blood.

Ophthalmopathy patients showed a Clinical Activity Score of at least 3, NOSPECS grade of at least 4 and duration under 3 months. Uncontrolled infection, other autoimmune disease, pregnancy or lactation led to exclusion. Authors of the study amplified TCR beta CDR3 regions from RNA transcripts. An initial round of RT-PCR targeting the TCR CDR3 relied on the HTBI primer set. TCRdb used MiXCR to reprocess the multiplex PCR reads, holding one entry per CDR3 protein. Of more than 450,000 distinct CDR3 sequences listed, 20% are singletons. The TCR originated in a man aged 40-49 years with Graves' ophthalmopathy. The J gene is TRBJ1-5, the V gene TRBV18, with a tentative D call TRBD1 (5 bases). Input material: blood. CDR3 in DNA: TGTGCCAGCTCAGCGGGACCAGACGGCAATCAGCCCCAGCATTTT. This codes for CASSAGPDGNQPQHF.